This T cell receptor (beta chain) was obtained from a study of T cell responses to AZD1222 COVID-19 vaccine. Study findings and constraints: Among the donors, most were white British and more were female, and clonal diversity was possibly underestimated. Samples come after the peak T cell response, not at day 14.

Germline V CDR1 and CDR2: MNHNS, SASEGT. The CDR3 has 11 residues. Trimming cost V 2 bases and J 10 bases, with 8 bases left between them. The method was immunoSEQ multiplex PCR; TCRdb's version includes in-frame clones alone and lacks a portion of them. The table lists 90,000 to 120,000 clones, around 90% of them singletons. This clone is a singleton in its sample. Antigen: not known. The sample was peripheral blood, taken on day 0 of AZD1222 vaccination. J is TRBJ1-1 and V is TRBV6-1, with D unclear. The TCR comes from an adult in good health. The DNA of the CDR3 is TGTGCCAGCAGTGAAAGGGTGGGAGCTTTCTTT. Its protein is CASSERVGAFF.